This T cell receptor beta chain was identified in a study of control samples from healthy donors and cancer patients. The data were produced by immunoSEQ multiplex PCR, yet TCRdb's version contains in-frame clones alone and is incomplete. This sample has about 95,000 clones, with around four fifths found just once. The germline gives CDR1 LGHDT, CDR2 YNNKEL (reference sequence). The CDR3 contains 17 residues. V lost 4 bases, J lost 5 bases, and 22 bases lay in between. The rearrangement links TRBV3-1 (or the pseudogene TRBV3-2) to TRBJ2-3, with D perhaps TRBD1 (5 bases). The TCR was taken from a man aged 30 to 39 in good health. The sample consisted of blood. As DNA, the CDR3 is TGTGCCAGCAGCCCAGAGTGGGGCTCCTTTAGGGGAGATACGCAGTATTTT. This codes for CASSPEWGSFRGDTQYF.